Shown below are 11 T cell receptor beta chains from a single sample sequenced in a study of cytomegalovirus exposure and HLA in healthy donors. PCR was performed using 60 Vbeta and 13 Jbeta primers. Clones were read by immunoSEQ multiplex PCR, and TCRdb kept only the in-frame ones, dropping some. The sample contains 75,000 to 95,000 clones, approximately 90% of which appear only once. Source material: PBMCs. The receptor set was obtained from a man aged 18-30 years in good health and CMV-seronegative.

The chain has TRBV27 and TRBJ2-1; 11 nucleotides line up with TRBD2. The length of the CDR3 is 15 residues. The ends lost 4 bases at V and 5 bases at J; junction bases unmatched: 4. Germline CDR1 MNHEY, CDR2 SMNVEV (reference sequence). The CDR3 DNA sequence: TGTGCCAGCAGTTCTAGCGGGAGGAGGAACAATGAGCAGTTCTTC. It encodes CASSSSGRRNNEQFF.

The CDR3 loop is CASSPAISNQPQHF. The CDR3 nucleotides read TGTGCCAGCAGCCCCGCGATTAGCAATCAGCCCCAGCATTTT. The chain is built from TRBV7-2 and TRBJ1-5; D is uncertain. There are 14 residues in the CDR3. Germline values: CDR1 SGHTA, CDR2 FQGNSA. The V end lost 5 bases, the J end lost 0 bases, and 8 bases lay between the germline ends.

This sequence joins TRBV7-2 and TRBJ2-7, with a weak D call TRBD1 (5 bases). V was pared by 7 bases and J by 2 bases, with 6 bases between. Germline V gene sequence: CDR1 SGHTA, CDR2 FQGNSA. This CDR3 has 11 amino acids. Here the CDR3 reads CASKGTYEQYF. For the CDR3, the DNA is TGTGCCAGCAAGGGGACCTACGAGCAGTACTTC.

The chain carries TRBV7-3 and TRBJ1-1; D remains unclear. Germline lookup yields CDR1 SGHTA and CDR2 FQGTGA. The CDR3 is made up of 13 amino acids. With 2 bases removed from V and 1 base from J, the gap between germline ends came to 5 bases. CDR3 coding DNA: TGTGCCAGCAGCTTACGGGGGAACACTGAAGCTTTCTTT. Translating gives CASSLRGNTEAFF.

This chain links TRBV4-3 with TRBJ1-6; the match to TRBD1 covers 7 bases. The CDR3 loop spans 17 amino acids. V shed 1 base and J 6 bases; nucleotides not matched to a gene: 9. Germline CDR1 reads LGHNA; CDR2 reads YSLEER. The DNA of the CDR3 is TGCGCCAGCAGCCAAGCTCTACCGGGACAGTTTAATTCACCCCTCCACTTT. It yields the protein CASSQALPGQFNSPLHF.

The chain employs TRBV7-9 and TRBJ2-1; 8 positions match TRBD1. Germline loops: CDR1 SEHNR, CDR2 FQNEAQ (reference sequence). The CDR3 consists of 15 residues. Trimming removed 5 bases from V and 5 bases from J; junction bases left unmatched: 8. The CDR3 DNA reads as TGTGCCAGCAGCCGGACAGGGCGTGGGGACAATGAGCAGTTCTTC. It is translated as CASSRTGRGDNEQFF.

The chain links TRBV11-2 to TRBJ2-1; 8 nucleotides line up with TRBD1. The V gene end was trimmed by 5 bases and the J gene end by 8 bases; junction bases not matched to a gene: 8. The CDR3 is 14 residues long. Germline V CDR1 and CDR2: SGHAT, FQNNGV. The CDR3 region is CASSLDRGGHEQFF. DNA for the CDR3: TGTGCCAGCAGCCTCGACAGGGGAGGCCATGAGCAGTTCTTC.

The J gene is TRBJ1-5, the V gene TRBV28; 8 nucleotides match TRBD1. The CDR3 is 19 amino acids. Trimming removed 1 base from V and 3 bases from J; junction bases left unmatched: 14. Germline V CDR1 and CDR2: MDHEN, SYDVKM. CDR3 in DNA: TGTGCCAGCAGTTTATATCGGACAGGGAGAAGTTCGGTCAATCAGCCCCAGCATTTT. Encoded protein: CASSLYRTGRSSVNQPQHF.

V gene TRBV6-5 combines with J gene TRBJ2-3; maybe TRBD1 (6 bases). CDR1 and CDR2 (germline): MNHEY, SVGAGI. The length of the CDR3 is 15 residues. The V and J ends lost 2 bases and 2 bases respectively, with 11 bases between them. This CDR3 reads CASSYAGVNTDTQYF. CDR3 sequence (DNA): TGTGCCAGCAGTTACGCAGGGGTTAACACAGATACGCAGTATTTT.

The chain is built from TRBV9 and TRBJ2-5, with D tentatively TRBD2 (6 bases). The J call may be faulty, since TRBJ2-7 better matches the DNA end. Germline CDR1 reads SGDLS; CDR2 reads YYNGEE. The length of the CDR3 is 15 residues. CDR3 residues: CASSALAAWGYEQYF. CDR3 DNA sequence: TGTGCCAGCAGCGCACTAGCTGCGTGGGGTTACGAGCAGTACTTC.

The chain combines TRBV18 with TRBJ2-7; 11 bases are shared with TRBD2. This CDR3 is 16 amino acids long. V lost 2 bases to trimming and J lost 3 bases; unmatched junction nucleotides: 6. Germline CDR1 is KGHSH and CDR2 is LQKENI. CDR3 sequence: CASSPVPTSGSYEQYF. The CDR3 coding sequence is TGTGCCAGCTCACCAGTCCCAACTAGCGGGAGCTACGAGCAGTACTTC.